Here is one T cell receptor (beta chain) with its context. What it binds is unknown. This record comes from a study of cytomegalovirus exposure and HLA in healthy donors. General study findings and limits: Cytomegalovirus association was listed for roughly 160 TCR beta chains. Serostatus for CMV was the only available immune exposure information. Despite most TCR sequences being rare, some public TCRs occurred in many donors.

Researchers ran the PCR with 60 Vbeta and 13 Jbeta primers. Assay used: immunoSEQ multiplex PCR; TCRdb lists only in-frame clones, some missing. The sample contains approximately 93,000 clones, about four fifths of which appear only once. V was shortened by 1 base and J by 0 bases, with 8 bases between the two germline ends. CDR1 and CDR2 from the germline V gene are SNHLY and FYNNEI. This CDR3 spans 15 amino acids. This TCR was recovered from a woman between 40 and 50 years old in good health and CMV-seronegative. Source material: PBMCs. The J gene is TRBJ2-3, the V gene TRBV2, with unresolved D. The CDR3 is CASSEGQVSTDTQYF. The CDR3 coding sequence is TGTGCCAGCAGTGAAGGGCAGGTTAGCACAGATACGCAGTATTTT.